These 25 T cell receptor beta chains share one sample of origin, sequenced in a study of blood T cell repertoires in COVID-19. Here immunoSEQ multiplex PCR was the method, and the copy in TCRdb shows in-frame clones only, minus some. In the table there are some 190,000 clones, approximately 84% of which are singletons. The specimen sequenced was peripheral blood. All receptors derive from an older woman with active or convalescent COVID-19.

The genes are TRBV9 and TRBJ1-1; D remains ambiguous. This CDR3 has 14 residues. Per the germline V gene, CDR1 is SGDLS and CDR2 is YYNGEE. Trimming cost V 6 bases and J 4 bases, with 16 bases left between them. This CDR3 reads CASTPHPEGTEAFF. CDR3 in DNA: TGTGCCAGCACCCCCCACCCCGAGGGCACTGAAGCTTTCTTT.

This clone is a singleton in its sample. This sequence joins TRBV7-3 and TRBJ2-3, with D tentatively TRBD2 (5 bases). The CDR3 loop spans 14 amino acids. The germline V and J ends were trimmed by 2 bases and 5 bases, with 11 bases remaining between them. Germline lookup yields CDR1 SGHTA and CDR2 FQGTGA. CDR3 protein: CASSLYGGLDTQYF. The CDR3 nucleotides read TGTGCCAGCAGCTTATACGGCGGGTTAGATACGCAGTATTTT.

This clone was counted only a few times. The chain employs TRBV5-1 and TRBJ1-2, with 7 bases identical to TRBD1. The CDR3 consists of 14 residues. CDR1 is SGHRS and CDR2 is YFSETQ in the germline V gene. J was trimmed by 7 bases and V by 4 bases; bases with no gene match: 10. DNA of the CDR3: TGCGCCAGCAGCGCGCGACAGGGAGGCGGTGGCTACACCTTC. This gives the protein CASSARQGGGGYTF.

This clone was detected once. The chain joins TRBV4-1 to TRBJ1-5, with D possibly matching TRBD1 (6 bases). The V end was cut by 3 bases, the J end by 6 bases, with 12 bases between. There are 14 residues in the CDR3. Per the germline V gene, CDR1 is MGHRA and CDR2 is YSYEKL. CDR3 sequence reads: CASSHPLDSQPQHF. In DNA form, the CDR3 reads TGCGCCAGCAGCCACCCCCTGGACAGTCAGCCCCAGCATTTT.

The CDR3 DNA follows: TGTGCCAGCAGGAACAGGGGGCAGGAGAGGAAGGGAGGCGAGCAGTACTTC. Amino acids: CASRNRGQERKGGEQYF. This chain uses TRBV28 with TRBJ2-7; 9 positions agree with TRBD1. Losses at the gene ends were 6 bases for V and 6 bases for J; bases not matched to a gene: 18. The CDR3 runs to 17 residues. CDR1 is MDHEN, CDR2 SYDVKM, per germline.

The J gene is TRBJ1-1, the V gene TRBV5-1, with D tentatively TRBD1 (6 bases). The V end lost 7 bases, the J end lost 8 bases, and 18 bases lay between the germline ends. Germline V lookup: CDR1 SGHRS, CDR2 YFSETQ. The CDR3 has 13 amino acids. CDR3 loop: CASRRGQQKEAFF. Written as DNA, the CDR3 is TGCGCCAGCCGCCGGGGACAACAAAAAGAAGCTTTCTTT.

The rearrangement links TRBV24-1 to TRBJ2-7; 7 nucleotides align to TRBD1. The CDR3 has 15 residues. V was clipped by 2 bases and J by 3 bases; unmatched bases: 6. Germline V lookup: CDR1 KGHDR, CDR2 SFDVKD. The CDR3 here is CATSDSTGVFYEQYF. The CDR3 DNA sequence: TGTGCCACCAGTGATTCTACAGGGGTCTTCTACGAGCAGTACTTC.

The chain carries TRBV6-6 and TRBJ2-6; possibly TRBD2 for D (6 bases). V shed 7 bases and J shed 3 bases, with 13 bases lying between them. The germline CDR1 and CDR2 sequences are MNHNY and SVGAGI (reference sequence). The CDR3 is 15 amino acids. The CDR3 DNA reads TGTGCCAGCACCCTATCGGGGGATGGGGCCAACGTCCTGACTTTC. It yields the protein CASTLSGDGANVLTF.

V and J are TRBV19 and TRBJ1-1; D remains unclear. The germline V and J ends were trimmed by 3 bases and 0 bases, with 5 bases remaining between them. The CDR3 contains 13 residues. Germline CDR1 is LNHDA and CDR2 is SQIVND (reference sequence). CDR3 sequence reads: CASSIGVNTEAFF. In DNA, the CDR3 is TGTGCCAGTAGTATTGGAGTGAACACTGAAGCTTTCTTT.

This chain uses TRBV29-1 with TRBJ1-1; no firm D call. The CDR3 totals 11 residues. The germline V gene encodes CDR1 SQVTM and CDR2 ANQGSEA. The chain's CDR3 is CSTLRDTEAFF. The CDR3 DNA sequence: TGCAGTACTCTGCGGGACACTGAAGCTTTCTTT. Full variable domain (remainder filled in from reference TRBV29-1 and TRBJ1-1): SAVISQKPSRDICQRGTSLTIQCQVDSQVTMMFWYRQQPGQSLTLIATANQGSEATYESGFVIDKFPISRPNLTFSTLTVSNMSPEDSSIYLCSTLRDTEAFFGQGTRLTVV.

In its sample, this clone was seen once. This sequence joins TRBV6-1 and TRBJ2-7, with a tentative D call TRBD1 (6 bases). This CDR3 contains 15 residues. Germline values: CDR1 MNHNS, CDR2 SASEGT. Trimming cost V 1 base and J 1 base, with 11 bases left between them. The DNA for the CDR3 is TGTGCCAGCAGTGAAGGACAGGTGCTTTCCTACGAGCAGTACTTC. Translation: CASSEGQVLSYEQYF.

The gene calls are TRBV7-2 and TRBJ2-3, with 8 bases lining up with TRBD2. The CDR3 consists of 15 residues. Trimming took 5 bases from V and 0 from J; bases not matched to a gene: 4. CDR1 is SGHTA, CDR2 FQGNSA, per germline. The DNA of the CDR3 is TGTGCCAGCAGCAGAGCTAGCGGGAGCACAGATACGCAGTATTTT. This sequence encodes CASSRASGSTDTQYF. The variable domain in full, with the rest retrieved from reference TRBV7-2 and TRBJ2-3, is GAGVSQSPSNKVTEKGKDVELRCDPISGHTALYWYRQSLGQGLEFLIYFQGNSAPDKSGLPSDRFSAERTGGSVSTLTIQRTQQEDSAVYLCASSRASGSTDTQYFGPGTRLTVL.

The V call is TRBV5-4, the J call TRBJ2-1; the match to TRBD2 covers 8 bases. The CDR3 loop spans 16 amino acids. In germline, CDR1 is SGHNT, CDR2 YYREEE (reference sequence). The V segment lost 1 base and the J segment 4 bases; nucleotides outside the gene matches: 7. The CDR3, as DNA: TGTGCCAGCAGCTTGCCCACTAGCGGACCATACAATGAGCAGTTCTTC. Protein product: CASSLPTSGPYNEQFF. Full variable domain (rest looked up from reference TRBV5-4 and TRBJ2-1): ETGVTQSPTHLIKTRGQQVTLRCSSQSGHNTVSWYQQALGQGPQFIFQYYREEENGRGNFPPRFSGLQFPNYSSELNVNALELDDSALYLCASSLPTSGPYNEQFFGPGTRLTVL.

The chain employs TRBV24-1 and TRBJ2-5; 7 bases align to TRBD1. Germline CDR1 is KGHDR and CDR2 is SFDVKD. Trimming took 1 base from V and 1 from J; bases not matched to a gene: 2. This CDR3 contains 15 residues. The CDR3 coding sequence is TGTGCCACCAGTGATTTTTCAGGGGGCCAAGAGACCCAGTACTTC. It codes for CATSDFSGGQETQYF.

The V and J genes are TRBV18 and TRBJ2-7, with D maybe TRBD2 (5 bases). Trimming removed 3 bases from V and 5 bases from J, with 11 bases in between. Germline values: CDR1 KGHSH, CDR2 LQKENI. CDR3 length: 13 residues. DNA of the CDR3: TGTGCCAGCTCACCCCGAGGTAGCGACGAGCAGTACTTC. Translating gives CASSPRGSDEQYF.

The chain combines TRBV2 with TRBJ2-7; 9 positions agree with TRBD2. This CDR3 comprises 13 residues. CDR1 is SNHLY, CDR2 FYNNEI, per germline. V lost 4 bases to trimming and J lost 7 bases; unmatched junction nucleotides: 5. CDR3 loop: CASSGGTSREQYF. The CDR3, as DNA: TGTGCCAGCAGTGGTGGGACTAGCCGTGAGCAGTACTTC.

The chain joins TRBV6-5 to TRBJ2-5, with D maybe TRBD2 (6 bases). V was pared by 0 bases and J by 5 bases, with 10 bases between. Germline V CDR1 and CDR2: MNHEY, SVGAGI. This CDR3 has 14 amino acids. CDR3 region: CASSYSSGEETQYF. The DNA of the CDR3 is TGTGCCAGCAGTTACTCATCGGGAGAGGAGACCCAGTACTTC.

The chain employs TRBV30 and TRBJ2-1; D is possibly TRBD2 (6 bases). The CDR3 is made up of 14 amino acids. Germline-derived CDR1 and CDR2 are GTSNPN and SVGIG (reference sequence). The ends were cut back, 3 bases at V and 4 bases at J, with 13 bases in the middle. As DNA, the CDR3 is TGTGCCTGGAGGAAACGGGAGTGGTACAATGAGCAGTTCTTC. Translating it yields CAWRKREWYNEQFF.

The chain recombines TRBV5-1 with TRBJ2-3; D gene unclear. The CDR3 is 13 amino acids. CDR1 and CDR2 from the germline V gene are SGHRS and YFSETQ. The V and J ends lost 0 bases and 7 bases respectively, with 9 bases between them. CDR3 sequence: CASSLEFSNTQYF. As DNA, the CDR3 is TGCGCCAGCAGCTTGGAATTTTCAAATACGCAGTATTTT.

In the case of this clone: Other DNA sequences in the sample encode the same CDR3. The chain has TRBV5-1 and TRBJ1-6; 8 positions agree with TRBD1. The trim removed 1 base at V and 8 bases at J, leaving 5 bases unmatched. Germline CDR1 reads SGHRS; CDR2 reads YFSETQ. The CDR3 length is 15 residues. CDR3 in amino acids: CASSLIQGADSPLHF. CDR3 nucleotides: TGCGCCAGCAGCTTGATTCAGGGGGCGGATTCACCCCTCCACTTT.

Only a few counts were recorded for this clone. The V gene is TRBV12-2, the J gene TRBJ2-7; the tabulated D call, TRBD2, remains unverified against the DNA. TRBV12-2 is a known pseudogene. This CDR3 is 12 amino acids long. CDR3 sequence: CASRPPPYEQYF. CDR3 in DNA: TGTGCAAGTCGCCCCCCCCCTTACGAGCAGTACTTC.

This clone has ten or more counts. This chain joins TRBV1 and TRBJ1-5; no DNA check was done on the table's D call, TRBD1. TRBV1 is recorded as a pseudogene. This CDR3 is built from 18 residues. The DNA of the CDR3 is TGCACCAGCAGCCCAACAGGGATGCTTTATTATAGCAATCAGCCCCAGCATTTT. Amino acid sequence: CTSSPTGMLYYSNQPQHF.

This clone has a single count. The V gene is TRBV4-2, the J gene TRBJ2-1; 8 positions agree with TRBD2. Germline V lookup: CDR1 LGHNA, CDR2 YNFKEQ. V lost 1 base to trimming and J lost 9 bases; unmatched junction nucleotides: 8. CDR3 size: 15 residues. The CDR3 DNA reads TGTGCCAGCAGCCAAGCGAGAAGCGGGAGCGGTGAGCAGTTCTTC. Encoded protein: CASSQARSGSGEQFF.

The V gene is TRBV19, the J gene TRBJ2-1; 11 bases align to TRBD2. The CDR3 contains 17 residues. Germline V gives CDR1 LNHDA, CDR2 SQIVND (reference sequence). The V gene end was trimmed by 3 bases and the J gene end by 7 bases; junction bases not matched to a gene: 11. The CDR3 sequence: CASSIDGPASGRNEQFF. The CDR3 coding sequence is TGTGCCAGTAGTATCGACGGCCCGGCTAGCGGGAGGAATGAGCAGTTCTTC.

The chain joins TRBV2 to TRBJ2-5; 7 bases align to TRBD2. The CDR3 contains 13 residues. Germline V gene data show CDR1 as SNHLY and CDR2 as FYNNEI. The V gene end was trimmed by 8 bases and the J gene end by 0 bases; junction bases not matched to a gene: 3. CDR3 amino acids: CASRRGYQETQYF. The CDR3 DNA follows: TGTGCCAGCCGGCGGGGGTACCAAGAGACCCAGTACTTC.